A single sample gave rise to the 26 T cell receptor beta chains below, sequenced in a study of response to subunit inactivated influenza vaccine. MiXCR, run by TCRdb on the RT-PCR reads, gives a single entry per CDR3 protein. The data contain hundreds of thousands of distinct CDR3 sequences, over 11% of them seen just once; the ten biggest clones take up around 6.5%. The specimen comprised PBMCs from blood, sampled less than 15 days before vaccination. These receptors were obtained from a man aged 50-59 years who received an inactivated influenza vaccine.

The chain couples TRBV12-3 or TRBV12-4 to TRBJ2-1; the D is unclear. This CDR3 has 14 residues. Between the trimmed V and J ends, which lost 10 bases and 2 bases, there was a span of 15 bases. The CDR3 coding sequence is TGTGCCACCGTCAAAGGGTGGGCCTACAATGAGCAGTTCTTC. It is translated as CATVKGWAYNEQFF.

This clonotype was found a few times. The CDR3 nucleotides are TGCAGTGCTAGACCAGCGGGAGCCGCCTCCTACGAGCAGTACTTC. Amino acid sequence: CSARPAGAASYEQYF. The rearrangement links TRBV20-1 to TRBJ2-7, with TRBD2 identical over 8 bases. Trimming at V came to 2 bases and at J to 0 bases, leaving 6 bases not matched to a gene. The germline V gene encodes CDR1 DFQATT and CDR2 SNEGSKA (reference sequence). This CDR3 spans 15 amino acids.

This chain uses TRBV12-3 or TRBV12-4 with TRBJ2-3, with 8 bases fitting TRBD2. This CDR3 has 15 amino acids. Unmatched junction bases numbered 4, after V lost 5 bases and J lost 0 bases. The CDR3 DNA is TGTGCCAGCAGTAAAGCGGGGGCTAGCACAGATACGCAGTATTTT. Its translation: CASSKAGASTDTQYF.

The sample holds many counts of this clonotype. The rearrangement links TRBV27 to TRBJ1-5; D may be TRBD1 (6 bases). The CDR3 is 13 residues long. From germline, CDR1 is MNHEY and CDR2 SMNVEV (reference sequence). Between the trimmed V and J ends, which lost 5 bases and 6 bases, there was a span of 11 bases. The CDR3 nucleotides read TGTGCCAGCAGTGGGGGGCTGAGTCAGCCCCAGCATTTT. Its translation: CASSGGLSQPQHF.

In its sample, this clonotype was seen many times. The V and J genes are TRBV11-2 and TRBJ2-5; TRBD1 might be the D (6 bases). Trimming shortened V by 3 bases and J by 4 bases, and 6 bases separated the two germline ends. In germline, CDR1 is SGHAT, CDR2 FQNNGV. The CDR3 length is 12 residues. CDR3 nucleotide sequence: TGTGCCAGCAGCTTCAGGGGAGAGACCCAGTACTTC. It specifies CASSFRGETQYF.

This clonotype was seen only a few times. V gene TRBV2 combines with J gene TRBJ2-7, with D perhaps matching TRBD1 (6 bases). The V gene's germline CDR1 is SNHLY and CDR2 FYNNEI. This CDR3 is 16 amino acids long. V shed 3 bases and J shed 6 bases, with 21 bases lying between them. CDR3 amino acids: CASSETGTPKGGEQYF. In DNA, the CDR3 is TGTGCCAGCAGTGAGACCGGGACACCAAAGGGTGGCGAGCAGTACTTC.

This chain joins TRBV12-3 or TRBV12-4 and TRBJ2-7; no clear D. CDR3 size: 13 residues. Trimming shortened V by 1 base and J by 6 bases, and 10 bases separated the two germline ends. CDR3: CASSLGWSTEQYF. In DNA form, the CDR3 reads TGTGCCAGCAGTTTAGGGTGGAGCACCGAGCAGTACTTC.

This clonotype was observed a handful of times. The V and J genes are TRBV20-1 and TRBJ2-3, with TRBD1 matching over 7 bases. The CDR3 covers 18 residues. J was trimmed by 0 bases and V by 1 base; bases with no gene match: 13. CDR1 is DFQATT, CDR2 SNEGSKA, per germline (reference sequence). CDR3 coding DNA: TGCAGTGCTAGAGTTGGTATCGTGGACAGGCTGAGCACAGATACGCAGTATTTT. Its protein product is CSARVGIVDRLSTDTQYF.

The chain employs TRBV25-1 and TRBJ1-2; D is ambiguous. Between the trimmed V and J ends, which lost 6 bases and 7 bases, there was a span of 18 bases. The V gene's germline CDR1 is MGHDK and CDR2 SYGVNS. The CDR3 runs to 14 residues. CDR3 loop: CASSHRHSAIGYTF. The DNA of the CDR3 is TGTGCCAGCAGCCACCGGCACAGTGCTATTGGCTACACCTTC.

The J gene is TRBJ2-7, the V gene TRBV29-1; 8 positions agree with TRBD1. This CDR3 contains 13 residues. V lost 4 bases to trimming and J lost 4 bases; unmatched junction nucleotides: 6. The germline V gene encodes CDR1 SQVTM and CDR2 ANQGSEA. The CDR3 spells CSVGGQEIYEQYF. CDR3 in DNA: TGCAGCGTTGGGGGACAGGAAATTTACGAGCAGTACTTC.

In this sample, this clonotype turned up many times. The V call is TRBV4-1, the J call TRBJ1-6, with D uncertain. Germline CDR1 MGHRA, CDR2 YSYEKL. The CDR3 runs to 14 residues. Trimming cost V 4 bases and J 8 bases, with 12 bases left between them. This chain's CDR3 is CASSRREEDSPLHF. CDR3 coding DNA: TGCGCCAGCAGCCGGAGGGAAGAGGATTCACCCCTCCACTTT.

The chain couples TRBV6-1 to TRBJ1-1, with D maybe TRBD1 (6 bases). Germline CDR1 MNHNS, CDR2 SASEGT. V lost 6 bases and J 1 base, leaving 9 bases between the germline ends. The length of the CDR3 is 13 residues. The CDR3 region has the DNA TGTGCCAGCAGGTCCAGGGGGAACACTGAAGCTTTCTTT. Protein: CASRSRGNTEAFF.

The chain carries TRBV11-2 and TRBJ2-1, with TRBD2 matching over 8 bases. The J segment lost 9 bases and the V segment lost 1 base, leaving 5 bases of the junction unmatched. Germline V gene sequence: CDR1 SGHAT, CDR2 FQNNGV. This CDR3 has 14 residues. CDR3 protein: CASSLAGGLGEQFF. The CDR3 region has the DNA TGTGCCAGCAGCTTAGCGGGGGGGCTGGGTGAGCAGTTCTTC.

The chain couples TRBV11-2 to TRBJ1-1; 8 nucleotides line up with TRBD1. Looked up from germline, CDR1 is SGHAT and CDR2 is FQNNGV. The CDR3 covers 15 residues. V lost 4 bases to trimming and J lost 6 bases; unmatched junction nucleotides: 10. CDR3: CASSSRRTGLAEAFF. The CDR3 nucleotides are TGTGCCAGCAGCTCCCGACGGACAGGGTTGGCTGAAGCTTTCTTT.

This clonotype was counted only a few times. This chain joins TRBV12-3 or TRBV12-4 and TRBJ1-5, with D possibly being TRBD1 (6 bases). The CDR3 totals 15 residues. The V gene lost 5 bases and the J gene lost 0 bases, with 11 bases spanning the gap. In DNA form, the CDR3 reads TGTGCCAGCAGTGGAGGGGGAACTAGCAATCAGCCCCAGCATTTT. This gives the protein CASSGGGTSNQPQHF.

The gene calls are TRBV28 and TRBJ2-3; tentative D call: TRBD2 (5 bases). The CDR3 is made up of 16 amino acids. Trimming cost V 7 bases and J 3 bases, with 20 bases left between them. Germline V lookup: CDR1 MDHEN, CDR2 SYDVKM. The CDR3 loop reads CASNPPGIGETDTQYF. As DNA, the CDR3 is TGTGCCAGCAATCCCCCCGGGATCGGGGAAACAGATACGCAGTATTTT.

This clonotype was seen a handful of times. The chain links TRBV12-3 or TRBV12-4 to TRBJ2-1; 14 positions agree with TRBD2. CDR3 size: 18 residues. V dropped 1 base and J dropped 4; count of bases not matched to a gene: 6. The DNA for the CDR3 is TGTGCCAGCAGTTTAGTAGTGACTAGCGGGAGGGCTTACAATGAGCAGTTCTTC. It is translated as CASSLVVTSGRAYNEQFF.

This sequence joins TRBV9 and TRBJ2-5; 7 bases map to TRBD2. The germline CDR1 and CDR2 sequences are SGDLS and YYNGEE. With 3 bases clipped from V and 0 bases from J, the junction kept 8 bases outside the gene matches. The CDR3 contains 16 residues. CDR3 nucleotide sequence: TGTGCCAGCAGCGCTGGAATGCGGGGGAACCAAGAGACCCAGTACTTC. Translated, it gives CASSAGMRGNQETQYF.

The chain is built from TRBV7-9 and TRBJ1-1; no firm D call. V was shortened by 5 bases and J by 4 bases, with 11 bases between the two germline ends. Germline CDR1 is SEHNR and CDR2 is FQNEAQ (reference sequence). CDR3 length: 13 amino acids. The DNA for the CDR3 is TGTGCCAGCAGCCTGATCCCCCGCACTGAAGCTTTCTTT. Its protein is CASSLIPRTEAFF. Together with reference TRBV7-9 and TRBJ1-1, the CDR3 gives the full variable domain: DTGVSQNPRHKITKRGQNVTFRCDPISEHNRLYWYRQTLGQGPEFLTYFQNEAQLEKSRLLSDRFSAERPKGSFSTLEIQRTEQGDSAMYLCASSLIPRTEAFFGQGTRLTVV.

This sequence joins TRBV28 and TRBJ2-1, with D perhaps TRBD2 (5 bases). The CDR3 has 18 residues. Between the trimmed V and J ends, which lost 4 bases and 9 bases, there was a span of 28 bases. Germline V gives CDR1 MDHEN, CDR2 SYDVKM. The CDR3 protein is CASSSLRYETTDFGEQFF. DNA of the CDR3: TGTGCCAGCAGTTCCCTGAGGTACGAGACTACCGATTTCGGTGAGCAGTTCTTC.

The genes are TRBV7-9 and TRBJ1-1; the D is unclear. Germline V lookup: CDR1 SEHNR, CDR2 FQNEAQ (reference sequence). The CDR3 consists of 14 residues. V gave up 5 bases and J gave up 0 bases, with 10 bases separating them. CDR3 loop: CASSRRTVNTEAFF. DNA of the CDR3: TGTGCCAGCAGCCGACGGACGGTGAACACTGAAGCTTTCTTT. The full variable domain, rest sourced from reference TRBV7-9 and TRBJ1-1, is DTGVSQNPRHKITKRGQNVTFRCDPISEHNRLYWYRQTLGQGPEFLTYFQNEAQLEKSRLLSDRFSAERPKGSFSTLEIQRTEQGDSAMYLCASSRRTVNTEAFFGQGTRLTVV.

In its sample, this clonotype was seen a few times. This rearrangement joins TRBV6-2 or TRBV6-3 to TRBJ2-7; 12 positions match TRBD1. Trimming removed 2 bases from V and 9 bases from J; junction bases left unmatched: 2. CDR1 is MNHEY, CDR2 SVGEGT, per germline. CDR3 length: 13 residues. CDR3 sequence: CASSYGTGGLQYF. CDR3 sequence (DNA): TGTGCCAGCAGTTACGGGACAGGGGGCCTGCAGTACTTC.

J is TRBJ1-1 and V is TRBV6-5; 8 bases match TRBD1. Losses at the gene ends were 4 bases for V and 5 bases for J; bases not matched to a gene: 3. CDR1 MNHEY and CDR2 SVGAGI come from the germline V gene. The CDR3 sequence is 13 residues long. CDR3 in amino acids: CASSSGGSTEAFF. The CDR3 coding sequence is TGTGCCAGCAGTTCAGGGGGCAGTACTGAAGCTTTCTTT.

This clonotype has a count of ten or more. The gene calls are TRBV5-1 and TRBJ1-1, with TRBD1 identical over 10 bases. There are 12 residues in the CDR3. CDR1 SGHRS and CDR2 YFSETQ come from the germline V gene. V trimming: 4 bases; J trimming: 11 bases; junction bases outside the gene matches: 5. CDR3 sequence: CASSPGTGDAFF. CDR3 DNA sequence: TGCGCCAGCAGCCCCGGGACAGGGGACGCTTTCTTT.

The chain employs TRBV20-1 and TRBJ2-3; 11 nucleotides align to TRBD2. CDR1 DFQATT and CDR2 SNEGSKA come from the germline V gene (reference sequence). The CDR3 length is 21 residues. The V and J ends lost 0 bases and 2 bases, in that order; junction bases with no gene match: 19. Here the CDR3 reads CSARDPTRLAGSRGITDTQYF. The CDR3 DNA follows: TGCAGTGCTAGAGATCCCACGAGACTAGCGGGGAGCAGAGGTATCACAGATACGCAGTATTTT.

Only a few counts were recorded for this clonotype. The chain is built from TRBV7-9 and TRBJ2-7; TRBD1 matches at 8 bases. Losses at the gene ends were 3 bases for V and 3 bases for J; bases not matched to a gene: 7. This CDR3 has 15 residues. Germline values: CDR1 SEHNR, CDR2 FQNEAQ (reference sequence). The CDR3, as DNA: TGTGCCAGCAGCTTGAGGCAGGGGGCATTCTACGAGCAGTACTTC. It codes for CASSLRQGAFYEQYF.